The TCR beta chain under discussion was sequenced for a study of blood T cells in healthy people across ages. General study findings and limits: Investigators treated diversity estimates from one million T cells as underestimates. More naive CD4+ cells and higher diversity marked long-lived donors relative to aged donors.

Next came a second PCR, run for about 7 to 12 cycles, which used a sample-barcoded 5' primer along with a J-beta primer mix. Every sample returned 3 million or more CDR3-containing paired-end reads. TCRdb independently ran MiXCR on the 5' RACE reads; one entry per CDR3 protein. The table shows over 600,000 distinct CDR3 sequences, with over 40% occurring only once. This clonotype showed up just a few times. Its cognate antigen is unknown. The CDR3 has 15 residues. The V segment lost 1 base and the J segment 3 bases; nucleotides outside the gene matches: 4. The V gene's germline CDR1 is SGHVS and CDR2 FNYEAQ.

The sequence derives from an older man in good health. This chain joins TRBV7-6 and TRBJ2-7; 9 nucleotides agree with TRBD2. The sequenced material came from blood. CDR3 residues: CASSLGRGGGYEQYF. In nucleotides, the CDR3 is TGTGCCAGCAGCTTAGGGCGGGGGGGTGGCTACGAGCAGTACTTC.